The rows below give T cell receptor beta chains drawn from one sample of a study of cytomegalovirus exposure and HLA in healthy donors. TCRdb's table, derived via immunoSEQ multiplex PCR, lists solely in-frame clones and lacks some. The sample lists roughly 150,000 clones; around four fifths were seen once. The sample consisted of PBMCs. Receptor source: a man aged 50 or older in good health and CMV-seropositive. CDR3s leave out the opening cysteine and the closing phenylalanine or tryptophan. Part of the rows lack a size; the others show once, few, many or a class for expanded clones.

TRBV19	NA	TRBJ2-3	ASRGLAGAGPHTQY
TRBV5-6	NA	TRBJ2-7	ASSGGGPTYEQY
TRBV10-3	NA	TRBJ2-1	AISEYPAGGRGGSYNEQF
TRBV28	NA	TRBJ1-1	ASSLLVIRRVGTEAF
TRBV7-6	NA	TRBJ2-3	ASSLVGYGTSGSTDTQY
TRBV7-9	NA	TRBJ1-4	ASSLAVRGLEKLF
TRBV6-5	NA	TRBJ2-1	ASSSLQAGGFGEQF
TRBV9	NA	TRBJ1-1	ANGTQGARTEAF
TRBV7-9	NA	TRBJ1-5	ASSLEGAGTGSNQPQH
TRBV7-3	NA	TRBJ2-1	ASSGLESEQF
TRBV28	NA	TRBJ1-1	ATATGLNAEAF
TRBV7-6	NA	TRBJ2-5	ASSLSPIQETQY
TRBV10-3	few	TRBJ1-5	AISETVLIPSNQPQH
TRBV6-6	NA	TRBJ1-5	ASSPPLGNQPQH
TRBV14	NA	TRBJ2-1	ASSRDGLAGPYNEQF
TRBV10-3	NA	TRBJ1-1	AISEGAANTEAF
TRBV7-9	NA	TRBJ2-7	ASSFRDTYEQY
TRBV29-1	NA	TRBJ2-7	SVSTGSYEQY
TRBV30	NA	TRBJ1-6	AWSAQGLMDNSPLH
TRBV10-3	once	TRBJ2-3	AISPSIPSTDTQY
TRBV27	NA	TRBJ2-4	ASRTGTGGTRVY
TRBV19	NA	TRBJ2-1	ASSRKTSGRYNEQF
TRBV2	once	TRBJ2-7	ASSDPSGGNYEQY
TRBV11-2	NA	TRBJ2-7	ASSRLPTLGSSYEQY